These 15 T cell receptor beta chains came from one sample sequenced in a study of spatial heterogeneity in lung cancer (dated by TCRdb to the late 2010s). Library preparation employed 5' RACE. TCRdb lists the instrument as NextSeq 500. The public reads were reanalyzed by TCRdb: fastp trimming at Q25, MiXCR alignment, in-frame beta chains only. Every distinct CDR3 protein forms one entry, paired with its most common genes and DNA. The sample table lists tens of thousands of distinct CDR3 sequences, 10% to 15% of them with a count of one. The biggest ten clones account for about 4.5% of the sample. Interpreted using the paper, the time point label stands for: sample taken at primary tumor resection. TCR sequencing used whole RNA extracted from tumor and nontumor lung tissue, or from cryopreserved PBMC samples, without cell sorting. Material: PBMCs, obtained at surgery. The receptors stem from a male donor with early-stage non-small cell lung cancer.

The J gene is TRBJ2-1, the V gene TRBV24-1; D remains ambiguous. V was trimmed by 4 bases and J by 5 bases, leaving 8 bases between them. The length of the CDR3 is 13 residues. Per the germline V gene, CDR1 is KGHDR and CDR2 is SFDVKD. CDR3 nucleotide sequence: TGTGCCACCAGTGACGGTAGGGACAATGAGCAGTTCTTC. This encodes CATSDGRDNEQFF.

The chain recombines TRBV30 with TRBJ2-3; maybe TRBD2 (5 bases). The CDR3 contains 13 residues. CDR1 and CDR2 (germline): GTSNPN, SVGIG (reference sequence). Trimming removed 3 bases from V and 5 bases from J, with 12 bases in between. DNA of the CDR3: TGTGCCTGGAGACGGGCCGGGGTAGATACGCAGTATTTT. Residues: CAWRRAGVDTQYF.

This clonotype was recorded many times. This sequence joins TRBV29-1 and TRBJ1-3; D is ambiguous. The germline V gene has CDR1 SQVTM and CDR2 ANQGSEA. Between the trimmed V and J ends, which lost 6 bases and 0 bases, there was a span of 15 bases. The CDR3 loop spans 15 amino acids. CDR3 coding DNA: TGCAGCGTCACAGAACCTCGCCCCTCTGGAAACACCATATATTTT. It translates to CSVTEPRPSGNTIYF.

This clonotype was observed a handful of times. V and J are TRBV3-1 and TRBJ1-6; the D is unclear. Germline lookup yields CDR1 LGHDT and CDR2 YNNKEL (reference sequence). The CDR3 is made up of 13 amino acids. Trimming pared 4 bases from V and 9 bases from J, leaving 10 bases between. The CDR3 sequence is CASSLRLGSPLHF. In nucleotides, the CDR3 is TGTGCCAGCAGCCTCCGCCTCGGTTCACCCCTCCACTTT.

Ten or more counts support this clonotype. The CDR3 coding sequence is TGTGCCAGCAGCCAGAAAGGGTACACTGAAGCTTTCTTT. Its protein is CASSQKGYTEAFF. The rearrangement uses TRBV7-3 and TRBJ1-1, with D uncertain. V was shortened by 5 bases and J by 3 bases, with 10 bases between the two germline ends. The CDR3 runs to 13 residues. From germline, CDR1 is SGHTA and CDR2 FQGTGA.

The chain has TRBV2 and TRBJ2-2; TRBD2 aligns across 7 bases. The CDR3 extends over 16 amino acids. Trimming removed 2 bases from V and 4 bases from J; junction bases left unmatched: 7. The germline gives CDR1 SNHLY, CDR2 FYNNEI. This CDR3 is CASSENAGESTGELFF. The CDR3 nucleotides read TGTGCCAGCAGTGAAAACGCGGGAGAGAGCACCGGGGAGCTGTTTTTT.

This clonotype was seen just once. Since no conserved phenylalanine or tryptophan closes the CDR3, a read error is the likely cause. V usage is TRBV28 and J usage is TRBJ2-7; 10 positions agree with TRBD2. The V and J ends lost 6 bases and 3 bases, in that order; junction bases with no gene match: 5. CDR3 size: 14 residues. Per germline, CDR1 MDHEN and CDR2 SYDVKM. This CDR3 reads CASSSGTSVYEQYC. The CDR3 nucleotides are TGTGCCAGCAGCTCTGGGACTAGCGTCTACGAGCAGTACTGC.

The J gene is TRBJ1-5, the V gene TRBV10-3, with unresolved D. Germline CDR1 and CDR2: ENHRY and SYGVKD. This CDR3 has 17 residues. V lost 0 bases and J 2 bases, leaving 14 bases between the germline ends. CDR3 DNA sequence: TGTGCCATCAGTGAGTCGGGAAAGGGTCGCGGCAATCAGCCCCAGCATTTT. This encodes CAISESGKGRGNQPQHF.

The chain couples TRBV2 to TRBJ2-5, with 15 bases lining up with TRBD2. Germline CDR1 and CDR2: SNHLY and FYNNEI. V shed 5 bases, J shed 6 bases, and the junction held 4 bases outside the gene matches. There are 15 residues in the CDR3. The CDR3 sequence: CASSPGTSGRKTQYF. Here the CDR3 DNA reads TGTGCCAGCAGTCCCGGGACTAGCGGGAGGAAGACCCAGTACTTC.

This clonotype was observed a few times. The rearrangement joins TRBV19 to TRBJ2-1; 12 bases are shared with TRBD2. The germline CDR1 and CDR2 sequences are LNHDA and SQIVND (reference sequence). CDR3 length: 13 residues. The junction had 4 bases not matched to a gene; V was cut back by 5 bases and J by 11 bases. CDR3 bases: TGTGCCAGTAGTGGACTAGCGGGAACCCAGCAGTTCTTC. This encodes CASSGLAGTQQFF.

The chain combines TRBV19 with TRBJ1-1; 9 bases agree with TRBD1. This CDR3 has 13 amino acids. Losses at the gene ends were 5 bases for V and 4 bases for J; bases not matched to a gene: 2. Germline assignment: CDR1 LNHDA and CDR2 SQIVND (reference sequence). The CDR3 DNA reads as TGTGCCAGTAGTCGACAGGGGGGCACTGAAGCTTTCTTT. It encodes CASSRQGGTEAFF.

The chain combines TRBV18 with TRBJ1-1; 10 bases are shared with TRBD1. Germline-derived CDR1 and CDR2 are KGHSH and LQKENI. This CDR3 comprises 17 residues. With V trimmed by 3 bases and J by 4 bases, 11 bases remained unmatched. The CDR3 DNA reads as TGTGCCAGCTCACCTCGACAGGGGGCGAGTAGTCCCACTGAAGCTTTCTTT. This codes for CASSPRQGASSPTEAFF.

The chain's CDR3 is CASRLTPYYEQYF. The CDR3 DNA sequence: TGTGCCAGCAGATTGACGCCTTACTACGAGCAGTACTTC. This sequence joins TRBV6-5 and TRBJ2-7, with D uncertain. This CDR3 is 13 amino acids long. CDR1 and CDR2 from the germline V gene are MNHEY and SVGAGI. Trimming stripped 6 bases from V and 3 bases from J, with 12 bases between.

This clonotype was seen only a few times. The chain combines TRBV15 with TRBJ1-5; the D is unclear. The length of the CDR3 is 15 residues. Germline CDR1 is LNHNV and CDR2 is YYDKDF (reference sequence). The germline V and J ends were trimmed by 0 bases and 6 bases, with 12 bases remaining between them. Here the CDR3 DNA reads TGTGCCACCAGCAGAGATTTATCCCCGAGTCAGCCCCAGCATTTT. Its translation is CATSRDLSPSQPQHF.

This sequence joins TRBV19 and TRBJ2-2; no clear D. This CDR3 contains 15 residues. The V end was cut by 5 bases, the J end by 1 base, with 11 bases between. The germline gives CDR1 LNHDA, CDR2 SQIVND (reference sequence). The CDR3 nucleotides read TGTGCCAGTAGTTTCCGGGTCCAGAACACCGGGGAGCTGTTTTTT. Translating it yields CASSFRVQNTGELFF.